The source of this T cell receptor beta chain is a study of T cells in Graves' hyperthyroidism and ophthalmopathy. Study-wide points: Ophthalmopathy was model-predicted a median roughly 6.5 months pre-onset.

Germline assignment: CDR1 KGHSH and CDR2 LQKENI. Trimming took 5 bases from V and 3 from J, leaving 11 bases between them. The CDR3 loop spans 13 amino acids. RNA transcripts were the template for amplifying TCR beta CDR3 regions. The HTBI primer set was used in a first-round RT-PCR of the TCR CDR3. One entry per CDR3 protein results from TCRdb running MiXCR on the multiplex PCR reads. The table has 350,000 to 400,000 distinct CDR3 sequences, approximately 15% seen once. This clonotype was recorded at least ten times. Its antigen is currently unknown. The sample taken for sequencing was blood. This TCR was recovered from an older woman with Graves' hyperthyroidism. V usage is TRBV18 and J usage is TRBJ2-7; tentatively, D is TRBD1 (6 bases). The CDR3 spells CASSGGGSYEQYF. The CDR3 coding sequence is TGTGCCAGCTCAGGGGGCGGCAGCTACGAGCAGTACTTC.